This TCR beta chain was found in a study of T cell responses to AZD1222 COVID-19 vaccine. Points from the study as a whole: Unmutated variant regions are reportedly targeted by nearly half of spike-specific TCRs. After the peak T cell response, and only then, were repertoires sampled. The donors showed a predominance of white British ancestry and of females, with possible underestimation of clonal diversity. Only six individuals given AZD1222 were seropositive at baseline.

A word on this clone: Its antigen is not known.

The method was immunoSEQ multiplex PCR; TCRdb's version includes in-frame clones alone and lacks a portion of them. The sample lists 130,000 or so clones; over 90% were seen once. This clonotype originated in an adult in good health. Sequenced here: peripheral blood, sampled on day 0 of AZD1222 vaccination.

CDR3 amino acids: CASREGQGVRGYTF. As DNA, the CDR3 is TGTGCCAGCAGGGAGGGACAGGGAGTTCGAGGCTACACCTTC. The chain combines TRBV2 with TRBJ1-2; 9 positions match TRBD1. Germline assignment: CDR1 SNHLY and CDR2 FYNNEI. This CDR3 contains 14 residues. Trimming took 6 bases from V and 8 from J; bases not matched to a gene: 10.